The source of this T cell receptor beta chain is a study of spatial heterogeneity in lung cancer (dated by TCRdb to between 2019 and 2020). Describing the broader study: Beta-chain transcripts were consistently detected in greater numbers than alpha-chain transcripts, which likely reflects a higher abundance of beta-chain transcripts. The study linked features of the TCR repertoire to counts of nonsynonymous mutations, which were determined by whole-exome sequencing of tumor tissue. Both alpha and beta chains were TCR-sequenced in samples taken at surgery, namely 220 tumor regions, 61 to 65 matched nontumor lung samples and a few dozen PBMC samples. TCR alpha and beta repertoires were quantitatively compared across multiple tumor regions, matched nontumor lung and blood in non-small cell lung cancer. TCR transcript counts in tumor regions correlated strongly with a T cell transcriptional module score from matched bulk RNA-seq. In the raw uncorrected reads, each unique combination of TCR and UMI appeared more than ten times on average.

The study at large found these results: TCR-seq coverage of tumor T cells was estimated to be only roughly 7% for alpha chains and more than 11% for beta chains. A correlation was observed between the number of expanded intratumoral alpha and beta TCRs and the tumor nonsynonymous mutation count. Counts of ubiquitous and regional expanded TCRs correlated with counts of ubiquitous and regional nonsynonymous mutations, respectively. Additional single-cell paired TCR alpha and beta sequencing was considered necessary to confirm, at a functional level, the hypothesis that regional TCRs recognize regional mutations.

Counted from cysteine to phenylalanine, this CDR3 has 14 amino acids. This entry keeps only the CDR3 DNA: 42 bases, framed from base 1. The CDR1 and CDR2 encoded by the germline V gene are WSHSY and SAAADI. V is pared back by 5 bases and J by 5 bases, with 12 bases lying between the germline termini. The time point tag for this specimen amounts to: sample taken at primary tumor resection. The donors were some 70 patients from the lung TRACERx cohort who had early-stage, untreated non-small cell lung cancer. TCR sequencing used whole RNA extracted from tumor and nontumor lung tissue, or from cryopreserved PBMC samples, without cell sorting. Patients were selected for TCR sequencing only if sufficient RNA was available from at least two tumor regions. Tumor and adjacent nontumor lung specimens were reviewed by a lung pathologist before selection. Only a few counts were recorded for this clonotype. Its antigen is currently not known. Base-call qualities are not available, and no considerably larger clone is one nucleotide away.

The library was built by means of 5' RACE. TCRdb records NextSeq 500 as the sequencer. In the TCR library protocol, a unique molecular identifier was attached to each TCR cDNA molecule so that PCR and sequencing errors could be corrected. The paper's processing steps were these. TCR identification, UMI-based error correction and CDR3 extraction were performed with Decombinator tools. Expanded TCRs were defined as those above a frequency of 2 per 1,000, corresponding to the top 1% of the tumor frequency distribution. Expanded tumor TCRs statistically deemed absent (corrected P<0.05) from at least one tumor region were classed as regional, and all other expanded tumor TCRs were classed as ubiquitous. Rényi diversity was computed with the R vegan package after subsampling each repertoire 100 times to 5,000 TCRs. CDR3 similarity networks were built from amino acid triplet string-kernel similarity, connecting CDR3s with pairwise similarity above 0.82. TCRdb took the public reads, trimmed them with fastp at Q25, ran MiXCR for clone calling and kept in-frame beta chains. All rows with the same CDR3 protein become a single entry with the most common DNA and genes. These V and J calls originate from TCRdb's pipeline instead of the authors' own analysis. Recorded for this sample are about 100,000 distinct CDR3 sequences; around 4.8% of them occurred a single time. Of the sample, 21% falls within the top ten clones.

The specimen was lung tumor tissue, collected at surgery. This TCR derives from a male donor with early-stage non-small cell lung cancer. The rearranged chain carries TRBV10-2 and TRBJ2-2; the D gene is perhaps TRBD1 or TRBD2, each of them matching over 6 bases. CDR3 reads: CASSPGGRTGELFF. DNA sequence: TGCGCCAGCAGTCCCGGGGGCCGGACCGGGGAGCTGTTTTTT.